The clone carrying this TCR beta chain was seen only once. Its matching antigen is unknown. With 60 Vbeta and 13 Jbeta primers, the PCR was carried out. Original methodology: Later analysis identified roughly 82 million unique TCR beta chains, approximately 11 million shared. Sequencing was performed with immunoSEQ multiplex PCR; in TCRdb, only in-frame clones are kept and a portion is missing. The V and J calls and the clone size are those of that table, but D and trimming were determined from the DNA. Here the sample spans roughly 83,000 clones, approximately 75% being singletons. From germline, CDR1 is LGHNA and CDR2 YNFKEQ. The ends lost 5 bases at V and 3 bases at J; junction bases unmatched: 6. CDR3 length equals 14 residues. This sample is part of a study of cytomegalovirus exposure and HLA in healthy donors. General study results and limits: V- and J-gene trimming in TCR beta was tied to a missense DCLRE1C variant by an analysis performed later.

Sequencing was performed on PBMCs. This sequence was found in a man between 60 and 75 years old in good health and CMV-seronegative. V and J are TRBV4-2 and TRBJ1-2, with 7 positions matching TRBD1. CDR3 protein: CASSTTGYDYGYTF. CDR3 sequence (DNA): TGTGCCAGCAGCACGACAGGGTATGACTATGGCTACACCTTC.